One and the same sample provided the 12 T cell receptor beta chains below, sequenced in a study of blood T cell repertoires in COVID-19. This table comes from immunoSEQ multiplex PCR, and its TCRdb copy is limited to in-frame clones, with some not included. This sample has 130,000 to 150,000 clones, with 65% to 80% found just once. The sequenced sample consisted of peripheral blood. The source of these receptors is a man in his 60s with acute or convalescent COVID-19.

The rearrangement uses TRBV12-5 and TRBJ1-1; D is possibly TRBD1 (5 bases). The CDR3 runs to 15 residues. The germline gives CDR1 LGHNT, CDR2 FRNRAP. The V gene lost 0 bases and the J gene lost 1 base, with 9 bases spanning the gap. The CDR3 coding sequence is TGTGCTAGTGGTTTGGTACTTGGACAGAACACTGAAGCTTTCTTT. Its protein is CASGLVLGQNTEAFF.

CDR3 loop: CASSLVAGEVHEQFF. CDR3 bases: TGTGCCAGCAGCTTAGTAGCGGGAGAGGTCCATGAGCAGTTCTTC. This chain connects TRBV11-2 to TRBJ2-1, with 9 bases identical to TRBD2. The CDR3 has 15 amino acids. The germline gives CDR1 SGHAT, CDR2 FQNNGV. V lost 1 base to trimming and J lost 8 bases; unmatched junction nucleotides: 6.

The chain carries TRBV3-1 (or the pseudogene TRBV3-2) and TRBJ2-7, with TRBD2 as a possible D gene (5 bases). V lost 0 bases to trimming and J lost 1 base, with 13 bases between them. There are 16 residues in the CDR3. Germline V gives CDR1 LGHDT, CDR2 YNNKEL (reference sequence). As DNA, the CDR3 is TGTGCCAGCAGCCAAGAGTTTCGATCGGGGTCCTACGAGCAGTACTTC. Amino acids: CASSQEFRSGSYEQYF.

The V gene is TRBV15, the J gene TRBJ2-3; no clear D. This CDR3 spans 10 amino acids. The ends were cut back, 8 bases at V and 4 bases at J, with 4 bases in the middle. CDR1 is LNHNV, CDR2 YYDKDF, per germline (reference sequence). CDR3 region: CATPPDTQYF. The CDR3 DNA sequence: TGTGCCACCCCTCCAGATACGCAGTATTTT.

The chain couples TRBV10-3 to TRBJ2-1, with a weak D call TRBD2 (5 bases). The CDR3 is 13 residues long. In germline, CDR1 is ENHRY, CDR2 SYGVKD. The V end was cut by 7 bases, the J end by 5 bases, with 12 bases between. The CDR3 is CAITNGLDNEQFF. CDR3 nucleotide sequence: TGTGCCATCACCAACGGACTCGACAATGAGCAGTTCTTC.

The genes are TRBV5-1 and TRBJ2-7, with D maybe TRBD1 (5 bases). Trimming shortened V by 1 base and J by 6 bases, and 14 bases separated the two germline ends. Per germline, CDR1 SGHRS and CDR2 YFSETQ. The CDR3 contains 14 residues. CDR3 sequence: CASSLYPGSGEQYF. In nucleotides, the CDR3 is TGCGCCAGCAGCTTGTACCCAGGGTCAGGCGAGCAGTACTTC. The full variable domain, with the rest looked up from reference TRBV5-1 and TRBJ2-7, is KAGVTQTPRYLIKTRGQQVTLSCSPISGHRSVSWYQQTPGQGLQFLFEYFSETQRNKGNFPGRFSGRQFSNSRSEMNVSTLELGDSALYLCASSLYPGSGEQYFGPGTRLTVT.

The rearrangement joins TRBV14 to TRBJ1-2; 9 bases agree with TRBD1. After removal of 5 bases from V and 6 bases from J, the junction contained 10 bases not matched to a gene. In germline, CDR1 is SGHDN, CDR2 FVKESK. This CDR3 spans 15 amino acids. CDR3 coding DNA: TGTGCCAGCAGCTGGGACAGGGTGCCGGTGGATGGCTACACCTTC. As protein: CASSWDRVPVDGYTF.

As DNA, the CDR3 is TGTGCCAGCAGCCAACAGGGATCCTTCTCTGGAAACACCATATATTTT. It codes for CASSQQGSFSGNTIYF. The V call is TRBV3-1 (or the pseudogene TRBV3-2), the J call TRBJ1-3; D is perhaps TRBD1 (5 bases). Trimming stripped 2 bases from V and 0 bases from J, with 11 bases between. In germline, CDR1 is LGHDT, CDR2 YNNKEL (reference sequence). The CDR3 totals 16 residues.

This clone was counted between two and nine times. This sequence joins TRBV9 and TRBJ2-7; 9 nucleotides match TRBD2. CDR1 SGDLS and CDR2 YYNGEE come from the germline V gene. V trimming: 0 bases; J trimming: 3 bases; junction bases outside the gene matches: 7. CDR3 length equals 16 residues. The CDR3 loop is CASSVGASGTVYEQYF. Written as DNA, the CDR3 is TGTGCCAGCAGCGTAGGGGCTAGCGGGACGGTCTACGAGCAGTACTTC.

The chain employs TRBV6-5 and TRBJ2-7; D is unresolved. V was trimmed by 2 bases and J by 7 bases, leaving 12 bases between them. The CDR3 has 13 residues. Germline CDR1 is MNHEY and CDR2 is SVGAGI. The CDR3 nucleotides are TGTGCCAGCAGTTACCTAACGAGCGAGGAGCAGTACTTC. This encodes CASSYLTSEEQYF.

J is TRBJ1-2 and V is TRBV27, with D possibly TRBD1 on 6 matching bases. V shed 8 bases and J shed 2 bases, with 18 bases lying between them. Germline lookup yields CDR1 MNHEY and CDR2 SMNVEV (reference sequence). The length of the CDR3 is 15 residues. CDR3 residues: CASQKEGGLNYGYTF. The CDR3 region has the DNA TGTGCCAGCCAAAAAGAGGGGGGGCTGAACTATGGCTACACCTTC.

The chain combines TRBV2 with TRBJ2-3, with 9 nucleotides matching TRBD2. There are 15 residues in the CDR3. After removal of 8 bases from V and 8 bases from J, the junction contained 14 bases not matched to a gene. Germline CDR1 SNHLY, CDR2 FYNNEI. The CDR3 coding sequence is TGTGCCAGCTTGAAGGGGGTAGCGGGAGCGGGTACGCAGTATTTT. It translates to CASLKGVAGAGTQYF. Drawing the rest from reference TRBV2 and TRBJ2-3, the complete variable domain is EPEVTQTPSHQVTQMGQEVILRCVPISNHLYFYWYRQILGQKVEFLVSFYNNEISEKSEIFDDQFSVERPDGSNFTLKIRSTKLEDSAMYFCASLKGVAGAGTQYFGPGTRLTVL.